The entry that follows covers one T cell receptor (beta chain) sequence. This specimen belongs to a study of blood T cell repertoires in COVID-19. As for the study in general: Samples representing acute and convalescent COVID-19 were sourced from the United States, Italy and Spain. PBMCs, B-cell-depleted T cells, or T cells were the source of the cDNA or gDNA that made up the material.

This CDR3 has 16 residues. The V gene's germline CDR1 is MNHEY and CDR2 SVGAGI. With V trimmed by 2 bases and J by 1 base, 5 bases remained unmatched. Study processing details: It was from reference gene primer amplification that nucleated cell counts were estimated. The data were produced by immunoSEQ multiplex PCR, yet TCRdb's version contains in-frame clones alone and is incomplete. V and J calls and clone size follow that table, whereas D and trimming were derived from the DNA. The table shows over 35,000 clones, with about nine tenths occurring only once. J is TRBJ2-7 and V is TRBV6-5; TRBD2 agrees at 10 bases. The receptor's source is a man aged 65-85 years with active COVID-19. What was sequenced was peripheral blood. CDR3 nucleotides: TGTGCCAGCAGTTACAACGGAGCGGGAGGGTCCTACGAGCAGTACTTC. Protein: CASSYNGAGGSYEQYF.